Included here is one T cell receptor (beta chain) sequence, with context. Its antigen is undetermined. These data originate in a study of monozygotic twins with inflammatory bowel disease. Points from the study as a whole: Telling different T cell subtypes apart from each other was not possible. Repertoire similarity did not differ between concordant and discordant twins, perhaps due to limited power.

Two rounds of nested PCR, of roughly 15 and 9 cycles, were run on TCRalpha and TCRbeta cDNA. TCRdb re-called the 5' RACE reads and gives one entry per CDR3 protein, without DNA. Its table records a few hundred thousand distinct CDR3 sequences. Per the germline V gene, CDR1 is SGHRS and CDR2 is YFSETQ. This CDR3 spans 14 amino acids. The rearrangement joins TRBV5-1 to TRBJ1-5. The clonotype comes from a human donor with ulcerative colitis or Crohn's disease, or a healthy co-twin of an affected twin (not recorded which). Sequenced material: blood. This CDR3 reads CASSDDGQSQPQHF.